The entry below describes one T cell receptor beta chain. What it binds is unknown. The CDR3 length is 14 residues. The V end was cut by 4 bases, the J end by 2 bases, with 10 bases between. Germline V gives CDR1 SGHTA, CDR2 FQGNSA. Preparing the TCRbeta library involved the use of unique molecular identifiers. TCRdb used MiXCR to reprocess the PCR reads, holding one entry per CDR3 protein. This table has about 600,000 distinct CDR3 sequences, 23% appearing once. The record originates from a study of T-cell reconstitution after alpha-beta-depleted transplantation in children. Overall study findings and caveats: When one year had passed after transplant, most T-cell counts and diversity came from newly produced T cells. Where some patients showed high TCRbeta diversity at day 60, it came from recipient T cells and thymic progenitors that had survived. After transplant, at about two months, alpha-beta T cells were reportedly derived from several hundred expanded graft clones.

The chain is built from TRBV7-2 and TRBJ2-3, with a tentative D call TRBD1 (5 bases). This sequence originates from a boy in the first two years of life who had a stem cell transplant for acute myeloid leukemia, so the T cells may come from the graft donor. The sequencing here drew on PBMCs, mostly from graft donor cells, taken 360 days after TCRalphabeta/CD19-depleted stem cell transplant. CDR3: CASSSSTVTDTQYF. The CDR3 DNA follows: TGTGCCAGCAGCTCTTCGACAGTCACAGATACGCAGTATTTT.